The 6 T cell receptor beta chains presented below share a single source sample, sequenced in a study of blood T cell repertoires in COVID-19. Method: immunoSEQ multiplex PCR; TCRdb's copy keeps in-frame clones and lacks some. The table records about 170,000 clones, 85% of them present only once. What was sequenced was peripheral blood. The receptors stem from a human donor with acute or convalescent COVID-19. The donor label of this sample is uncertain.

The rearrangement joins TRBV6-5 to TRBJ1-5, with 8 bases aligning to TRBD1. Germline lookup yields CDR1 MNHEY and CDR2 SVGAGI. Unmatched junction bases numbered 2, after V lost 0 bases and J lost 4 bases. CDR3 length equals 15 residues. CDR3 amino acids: CASSYSRTGNQPQHF. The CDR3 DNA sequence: TGTGCCAGCAGTTACTCCCGGACAGGGAATCAGCCCCAGCATTTT.

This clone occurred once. The CDR3 loop is CASSQPGQGLNEQFF. In DNA, the CDR3 is TGTGCCAGCAGCCAACCGGGACAGGGACTCAATGAGCAGTTCTTC. The chain joins TRBV11-3 to TRBJ2-1; 9 positions match TRBD1. The germline V gene encodes CDR1 SGHNT and CDR2 YENEEA. This CDR3 is 15 amino acids long. The V gene end was trimmed by 5 bases and the J gene end by 6 bases; junction bases not matched to a gene: 8.

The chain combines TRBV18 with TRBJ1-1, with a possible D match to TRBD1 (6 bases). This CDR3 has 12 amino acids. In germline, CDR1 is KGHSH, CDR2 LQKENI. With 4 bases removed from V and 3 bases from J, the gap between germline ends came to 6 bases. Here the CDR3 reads CASSRQDTEAFF. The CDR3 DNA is TGTGCCAGCTCACGACAGGACACTGAAGCTTTCTTT.

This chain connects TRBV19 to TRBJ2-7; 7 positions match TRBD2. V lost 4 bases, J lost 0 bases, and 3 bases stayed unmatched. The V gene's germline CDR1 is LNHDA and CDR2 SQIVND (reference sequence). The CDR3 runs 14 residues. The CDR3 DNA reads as TGTGCCAGTAGTACAGCGGGGACCTCCTACGAGCAGTACTTC. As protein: CASSTAGTSYEQYF.

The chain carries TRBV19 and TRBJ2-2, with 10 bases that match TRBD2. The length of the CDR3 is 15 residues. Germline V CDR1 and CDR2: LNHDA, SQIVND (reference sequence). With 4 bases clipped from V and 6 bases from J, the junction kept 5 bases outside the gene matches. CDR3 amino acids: CASSKAGGPPGELFF. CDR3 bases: TGTGCCAGTAGTAAAGCGGGGGGGCCGCCCGGGGAGCTGTTTTTT.

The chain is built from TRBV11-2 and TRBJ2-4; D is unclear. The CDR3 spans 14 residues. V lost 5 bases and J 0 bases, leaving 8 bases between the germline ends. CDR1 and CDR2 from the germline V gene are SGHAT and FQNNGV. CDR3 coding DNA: TGTGCCAGCAGCCGACACGTAGCCAAAAACATTCAGTACTTC. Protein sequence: CASSRHVAKNIQYF. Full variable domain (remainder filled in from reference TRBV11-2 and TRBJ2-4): EAGVAQSPRYKIIEKRQSVAFWCNPISGHATLYWYQQILGQGPKLLIQFQNNGVVDDSQLPKDRFSAERLKGVDSTLKIQPAKLEDSAVYLCASSRHVAKNIQYFGAGTRLSVL.